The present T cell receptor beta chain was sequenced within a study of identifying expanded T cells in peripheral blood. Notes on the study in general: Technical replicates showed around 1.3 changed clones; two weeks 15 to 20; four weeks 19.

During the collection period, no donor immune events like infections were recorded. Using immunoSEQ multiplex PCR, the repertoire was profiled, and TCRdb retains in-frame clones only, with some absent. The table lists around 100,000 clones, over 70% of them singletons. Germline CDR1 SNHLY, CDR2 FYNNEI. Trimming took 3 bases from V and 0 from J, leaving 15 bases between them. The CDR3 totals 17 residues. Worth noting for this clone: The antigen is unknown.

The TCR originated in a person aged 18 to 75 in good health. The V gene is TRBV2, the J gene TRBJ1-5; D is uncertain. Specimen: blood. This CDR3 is CASSDQRATASNQPQHF. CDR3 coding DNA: TGTGCCAGCAGTGACCAAAGGGCGACGGCTAGCAATCAGCCCCAGCATTTT.